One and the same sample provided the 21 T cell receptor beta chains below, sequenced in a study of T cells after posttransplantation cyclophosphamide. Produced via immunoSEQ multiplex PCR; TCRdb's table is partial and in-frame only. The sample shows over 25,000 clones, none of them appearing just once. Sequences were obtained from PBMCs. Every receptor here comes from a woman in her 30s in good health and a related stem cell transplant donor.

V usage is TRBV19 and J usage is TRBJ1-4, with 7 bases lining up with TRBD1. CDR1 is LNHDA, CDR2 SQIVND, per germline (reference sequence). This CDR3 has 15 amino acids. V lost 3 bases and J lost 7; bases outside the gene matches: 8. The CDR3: CASSILGQGGEKLFF. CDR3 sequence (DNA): TGTGCCAGTAGTATCCTCGGGCAGGGGGGTGAAAAACTGTTTTTT.

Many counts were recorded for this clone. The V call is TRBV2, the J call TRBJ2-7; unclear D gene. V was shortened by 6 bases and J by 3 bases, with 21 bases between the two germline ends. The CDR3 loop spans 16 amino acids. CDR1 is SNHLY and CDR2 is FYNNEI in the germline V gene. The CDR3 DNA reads TGTGCCAGCAGCAGAAGACCCACAGTTTCCGACTACGAGCAGTACTTC. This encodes CASSRRPTVSDYEQYF.

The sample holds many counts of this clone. CDR3 loop: CAISEAGIYTIYF. In DNA, the CDR3 is TGTGCCATCAGTGAGGCAGGGATCTACACCATATATTTT. This sequence joins TRBV10-3 and TRBJ1-3; tentative D call: TRBD1 (5 bases). V was pared by 2 bases and J by 8 bases, with 10 bases between. CDR3 size: 13 residues. CDR1 ENHRY and CDR2 SYGVKD come from the germline V gene.

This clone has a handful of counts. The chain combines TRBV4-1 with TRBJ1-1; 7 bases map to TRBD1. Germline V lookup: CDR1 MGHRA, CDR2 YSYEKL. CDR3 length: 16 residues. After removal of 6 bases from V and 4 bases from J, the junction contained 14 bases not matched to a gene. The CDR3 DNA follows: TGCGCCAGCAGAAATCACCGGGGACAGTTAGGCACTGAAGCTTTCTTT. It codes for CASRNHRGQLGTEAFF.

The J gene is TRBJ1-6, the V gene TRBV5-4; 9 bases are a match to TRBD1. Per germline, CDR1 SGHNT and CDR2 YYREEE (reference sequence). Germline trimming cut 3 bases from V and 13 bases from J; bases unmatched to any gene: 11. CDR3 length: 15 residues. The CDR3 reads CASSSGGQGSSPLHF. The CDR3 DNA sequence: TGTGCCAGCAGCTCGGGAGGACAGGGGAGTTCTCCCCTCCACTTT.

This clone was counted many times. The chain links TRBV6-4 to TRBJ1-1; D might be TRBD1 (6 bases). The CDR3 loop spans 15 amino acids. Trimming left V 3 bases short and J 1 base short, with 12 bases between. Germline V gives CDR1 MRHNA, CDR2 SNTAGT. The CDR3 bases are TGTGCCAGCAGTGATACCGGGACACCGAACACTGAAGCTTTCTTT. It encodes CASSDTGTPNTEAFF.

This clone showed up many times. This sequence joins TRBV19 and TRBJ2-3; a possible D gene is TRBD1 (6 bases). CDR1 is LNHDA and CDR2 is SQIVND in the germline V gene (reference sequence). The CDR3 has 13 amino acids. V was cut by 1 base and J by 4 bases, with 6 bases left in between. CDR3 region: CASSIGGPDTQYF. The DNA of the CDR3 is TGTGCCAGTAGTATAGGGGGGCCAGATACGCAGTATTTT. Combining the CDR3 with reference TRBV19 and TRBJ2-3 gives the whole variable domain DGGITQSPKYLFRKEGQNVTLSCEQNLNHDAMYWYRQDPGQGLRLIYYSQIVNDFQKGDIAEGYSVSREKKESFPLTVTSAQKNPTAFYLCASSIGGPDTQYFGPGTRLTVL.

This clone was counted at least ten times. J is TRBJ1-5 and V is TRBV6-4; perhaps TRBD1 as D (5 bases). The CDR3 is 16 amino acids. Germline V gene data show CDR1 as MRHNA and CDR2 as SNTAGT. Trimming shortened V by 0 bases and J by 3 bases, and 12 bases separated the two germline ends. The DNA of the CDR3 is TGTGCCAGCAGTGACTCGGGGCAGGAGCCCAATCAGCCCCAGCATTTT. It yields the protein CASSDSGQEPNQPQHF.

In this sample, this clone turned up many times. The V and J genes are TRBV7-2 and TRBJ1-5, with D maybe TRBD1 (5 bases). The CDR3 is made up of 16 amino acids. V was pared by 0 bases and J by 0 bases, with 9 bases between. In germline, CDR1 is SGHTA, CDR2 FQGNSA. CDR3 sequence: CASSLAGGNSNQPQHF. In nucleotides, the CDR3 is TGTGCCAGCAGCTTAGCGGGGGGGAATAGCAATCAGCCCCAGCATTTT.

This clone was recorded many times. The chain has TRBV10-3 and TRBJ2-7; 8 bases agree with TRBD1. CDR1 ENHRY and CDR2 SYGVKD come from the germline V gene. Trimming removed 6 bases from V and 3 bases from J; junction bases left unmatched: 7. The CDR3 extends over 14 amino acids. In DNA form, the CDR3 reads TGTGCCATCAGGGGGACAGGATCTCTCTACGAGCAGTACTTC. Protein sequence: CAIRGTGSLYEQYF.

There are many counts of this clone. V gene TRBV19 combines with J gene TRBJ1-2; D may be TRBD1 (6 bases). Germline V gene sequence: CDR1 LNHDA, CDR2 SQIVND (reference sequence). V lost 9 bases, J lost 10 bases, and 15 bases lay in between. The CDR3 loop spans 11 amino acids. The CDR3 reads CASRQALVYTF. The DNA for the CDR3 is TGTGCCAGCCGACAGGCCCTAGTCTACACCTTC.

In DNA, the CDR3 is TGCAGCGGGAGCGACAGGCGAGGAGGTGAGCAGTTCTTC. It codes for CSGSDRRGGEQFF. The chain employs TRBV29-1 and TRBJ2-1; D possibly corresponds to TRBD1 (6 bases). The ends were cut back, 7 bases at V and 9 bases at J, with 19 bases in the middle. This CDR3 comprises 13 residues. The germline V gene encodes CDR1 SQVTM and CDR2 ANQGSEA.

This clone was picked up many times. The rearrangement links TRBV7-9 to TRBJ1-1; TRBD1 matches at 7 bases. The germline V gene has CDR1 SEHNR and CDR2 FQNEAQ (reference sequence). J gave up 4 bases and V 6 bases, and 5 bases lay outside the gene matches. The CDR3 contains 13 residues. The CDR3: CASRGGAGTEAFF. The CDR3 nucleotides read TGTGCCAGCAGAGGGGGCGCAGGCACTGAAGCTTTCTTT. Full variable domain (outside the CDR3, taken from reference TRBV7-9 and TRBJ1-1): DTGVSQNPRHKITKRGQNVTFRCDPISEHNRLYWYRQTLGQGPEFLTYFQNEAQLEKSRLLSDRFSAERPKGSFSTLEIQRTEQGDSAMYLCASRGGAGTEAFFGQGTRLTVV.

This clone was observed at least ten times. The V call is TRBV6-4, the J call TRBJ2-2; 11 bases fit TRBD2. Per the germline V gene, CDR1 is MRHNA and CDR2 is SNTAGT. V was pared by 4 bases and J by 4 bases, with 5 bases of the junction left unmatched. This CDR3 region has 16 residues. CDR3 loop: CASSATSGVLTGELFF. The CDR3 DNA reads TGTGCCAGCAGTGCGACTAGCGGGGTCCTCACCGGGGAGCTGTTTTTT.

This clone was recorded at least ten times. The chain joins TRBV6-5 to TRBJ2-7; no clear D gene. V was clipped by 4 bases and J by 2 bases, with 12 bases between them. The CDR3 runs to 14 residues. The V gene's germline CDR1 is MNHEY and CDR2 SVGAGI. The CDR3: CASSSPRQTYEQYF. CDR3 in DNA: TGTGCCAGCAGTTCCCCGCGTCAAACCTACGAGCAGTACTTC.

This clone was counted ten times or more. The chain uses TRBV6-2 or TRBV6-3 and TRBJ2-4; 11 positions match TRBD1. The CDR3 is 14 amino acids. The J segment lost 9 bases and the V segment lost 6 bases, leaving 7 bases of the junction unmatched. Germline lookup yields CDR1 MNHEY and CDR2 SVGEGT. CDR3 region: CASRAGQGAVIQYF. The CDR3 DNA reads TGTGCCAGCAGAGCCGGACAGGGGGCAGTCATTCAGTACTTC.

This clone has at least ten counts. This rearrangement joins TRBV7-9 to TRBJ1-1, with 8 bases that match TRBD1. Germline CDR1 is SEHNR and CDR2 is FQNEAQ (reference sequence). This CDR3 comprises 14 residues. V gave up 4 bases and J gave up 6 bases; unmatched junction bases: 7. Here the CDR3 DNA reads TGTGCCAGCAGCTCGACAGGGGTCGCCGCTGAAGCTTTCTTT. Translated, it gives CASSSTGVAAEAFF.

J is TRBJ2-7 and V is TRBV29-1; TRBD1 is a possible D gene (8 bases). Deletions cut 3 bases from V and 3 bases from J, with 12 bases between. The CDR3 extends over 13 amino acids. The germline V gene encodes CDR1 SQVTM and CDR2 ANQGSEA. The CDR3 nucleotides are TGCAGCGTTGAGACAGGGGAGGGCTACGAGCAGTACTTC. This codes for CSVETGEGYEQYF.

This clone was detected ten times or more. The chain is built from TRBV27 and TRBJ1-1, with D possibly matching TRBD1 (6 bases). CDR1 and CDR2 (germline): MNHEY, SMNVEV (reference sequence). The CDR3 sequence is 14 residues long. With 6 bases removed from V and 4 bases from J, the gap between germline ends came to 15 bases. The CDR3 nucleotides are TGTGCCAGCAGGGTCAGGGCAGGGGCCACTGAAGCTTTCTTT. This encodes CASRVRAGATEAFF.

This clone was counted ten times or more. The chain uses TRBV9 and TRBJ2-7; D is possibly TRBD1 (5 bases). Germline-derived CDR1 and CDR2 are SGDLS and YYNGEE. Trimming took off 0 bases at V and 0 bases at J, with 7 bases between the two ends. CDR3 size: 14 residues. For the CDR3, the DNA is TGTGCCAGCAGCGTAGGACAGTCCTCCTACGAGCAGTACTTC. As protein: CASSVGQSSYEQYF.

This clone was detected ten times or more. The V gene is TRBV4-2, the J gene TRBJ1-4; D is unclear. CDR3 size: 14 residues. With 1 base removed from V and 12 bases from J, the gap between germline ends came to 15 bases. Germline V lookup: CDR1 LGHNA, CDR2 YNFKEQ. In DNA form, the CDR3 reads TGTGCCAGCAGCCAAGGCGACATTCCGTTGGAACTGTTTTTT. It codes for CASSQGDIPLELFF.